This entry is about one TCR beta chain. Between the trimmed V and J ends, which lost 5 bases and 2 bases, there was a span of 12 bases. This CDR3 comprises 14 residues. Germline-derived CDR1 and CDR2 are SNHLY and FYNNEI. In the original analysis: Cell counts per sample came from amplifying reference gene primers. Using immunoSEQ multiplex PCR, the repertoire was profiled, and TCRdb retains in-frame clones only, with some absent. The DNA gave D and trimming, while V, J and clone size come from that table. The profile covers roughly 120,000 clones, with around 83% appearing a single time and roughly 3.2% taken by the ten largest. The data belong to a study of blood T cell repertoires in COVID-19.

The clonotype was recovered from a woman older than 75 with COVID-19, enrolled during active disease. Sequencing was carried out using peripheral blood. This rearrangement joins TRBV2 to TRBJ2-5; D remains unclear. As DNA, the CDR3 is TGTGCCAGCAGTCGGAGCGAGACTCAAGAGACCCAGTACTTC. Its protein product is CASSRSETQETQYF.